Each of the 32 T cell receptor beta chains below was sequenced from the same sample in a study of cytomegalovirus exposure and HLA in healthy donors. Primers included in the PCR were 60 Vbeta and 13 Jbeta primers. Clones were read by immunoSEQ multiplex PCR, and TCRdb kept only the in-frame ones, dropping some. The sample records about 93,000 clones, under 85% being singletons. The material sequenced was PBMCs. The receptors originated from a boy between 10 and 17 years old in good health and CMV-seronegative.

The chain joins TRBV6-1 to TRBJ2-7; 9 nucleotides match TRBD1. This CDR3 has 16 amino acids. Germline lookup yields CDR1 MNHNS and CDR2 SASEGT. Trimming cost V 4 bases and J 3 bases; bases outside gene matches: 10. The CDR3, as DNA: TGTGCCAGCAGTGGAGTACGGACAGGGGACTACTACGAGCAGTACTTC. This codes for CASSGVRTGDYYEQYF.

This sequence joins TRBV27 and TRBJ2-1, with 12 nucleotides matching TRBD2. Trimming removed 6 bases from V and 10 bases from J; junction bases left unmatched: 7. The germline gives CDR1 MNHEY, CDR2 SMNVEV (reference sequence). This CDR3 spans 14 amino acids. DNA of the CDR3: TGTGCCAGCAGCCCGGGACTAGCGGGTTACGAGCAGTTCTTC. This sequence encodes CASSPGLAGYEQFF.

The V call is TRBV5-1, the J call TRBJ1-1; 12 bases are shared with TRBD1. The CDR3 totals 17 residues. The junction had 10 bases not matched to a gene; V was cut back by 1 base and J by 6 bases. Germline CDR1 SGHRS, CDR2 YFSETQ. The CDR3 nucleotides read TGCGCCAGCAGCTTGAGGGACAGGGGGCGAGGAGTGGCTGAAGCTTTCTTT. Encoded protein: CASSLRDRGRGVAEAFF.

The V call is TRBV28, the J call TRBJ2-7; D not resolved. Trimming cost V 6 bases and J 3 bases, with 12 bases left between them. The CDR3 contains 13 residues. CDR1 is MDHEN and CDR2 is SYDVKM in the germline V gene. CDR3 in DNA: TGTGCCAGCAGCCCGCCGGGTAACTACGAGCAGTACTTC. It encodes CASSPPGNYEQYF.

The chain combines TRBV7-9 with TRBJ1-4, with TRBD1 as a possible D gene (5 bases). There are 15 residues in the CDR3. Germline loops: CDR1 SEHNR, CDR2 FQNEAQ (reference sequence). V gave up 0 bases and J gave up 8 bases, with 13 bases separating them. The CDR3 reads CASSLALDTGEKLFF. The CDR3, as DNA: TGTGCCAGCAGCTTAGCCTTGGACACTGGAGAAAAACTGTTTTTT.

This clone occurred a few times. J is TRBJ1-4 and V is TRBV7-9; D not resolved. Germline CDR1 and CDR2: SEHNR and FQNEAQ (reference sequence). This CDR3 has 14 residues. With 6 bases removed from V and 0 bases from J, the gap between germline ends came to 8 bases. The CDR3 bases are TGTGCCAGCAGGGGGAGTGCAACTAATGAAAAACTGTTTTTT. This translates into CASRGSATNEKLFF. The full variable domain, rest sourced from reference TRBV7-9 and TRBJ1-4, is DTGVSQNPRHKITKRGQNVTFRCDPISEHNRLYWYRQTLGQGPEFLTYFQNEAQLEKSRLLSDRFSAERPKGSFSTLEIQRTEQGDSAMYLCASRGSATNEKLFFGSGTQLSVL.

This clone has only a few counts. V usage is TRBV7-9 and J usage is TRBJ1-2; 8 nucleotides agree with TRBD1. Germline V gene lookup returns CDR1 SEHNR and CDR2 FQNEAQ (reference sequence). The CDR3 is made up of 15 amino acids. The V segment lost 4 bases and the J segment 3 bases; nucleotides outside the gene matches: 7. CDR3 loop: CASSSSRGHHYGYTF. In nucleotides, the CDR3 is TGTGCCAGCAGCTCCTCCAGGGGGCATCACTATGGCTACACCTTC.

This clone was detected only a few times. The chain has TRBV14 and TRBJ1-2, with D perhaps matching TRBD1 (6 bases). Germline CDR1 reads SGHDN; CDR2 reads FVKESK. V was trimmed by 3 bases and J by 1 base, leaving 12 bases between them. This CDR3 contains 15 residues. The CDR3 reads CASSHGGLRNYGYTF. Here the CDR3 DNA reads TGTGCCAGCAGCCACGGGGGGCTGCGTAACTATGGCTACACCTTC. The entire variable domain, with the rest obtained from reference TRBV14 and TRBJ1-2, is as follows: EAGVTQFPSHSVIEKGQTVTLRCDPISGHDNLYWYRRVMGKEIKFLLHFVKESKQDESGMPNNRFLAERTGGTYSTLKVQPAELEDSGVYFCASSHGGLRNYGYTFGSGTRLTVV.

The rearrangement links TRBV5-6 to TRBJ2-3; 7 nucleotides match TRBD1. The germline V gene has CDR1 SGHDT and CDR2 YYEEEE. The J segment lost 5 bases and the V segment lost 2 bases, leaving 2 bases of the junction unmatched. CDR3 length equals 13 residues. The chain's CDR3 is CASSFTGVDTQYF. CDR3 in DNA: TGTGCCAGCAGCTTCACAGGGGTAGATACGCAGTATTTT. The variable domain in full, with the rest retrieved from reference TRBV5-6 and TRBJ2-3, is DAGVTQSPTHLIKTRGQQVTLRCSPKSGHDTVSWYQQALGQGPQFIFQYYEEEERQRGNFPDRFSGHQFPNYSSELNVNALLLGDSALYLCASSFTGVDTQYFGPGTRLTVL.

V is TRBV7-3 and J is TRBJ1-1; possibly TRBD1 for D (5 bases). The CDR3 consists of 15 residues. The germline V gene encodes CDR1 SGHTA and CDR2 FQGTGA. V dropped 5 bases and J dropped 4 bases, with 17 bases sitting between them. The CDR3 is CASSPGGAGGTEAFF. CDR3 nucleotides: TGTGCCAGCAGCCCGGGAGGGGCGGGGGGCACTGAAGCTTTCTTT.

The CDR3 sequence is CASSSREAVGHKETQYF. Written as DNA, the CDR3 is TGTGCCAGCAGCTCCCGGGAAGCAGTAGGTCACAAAGAGACCCAGTACTTC. This chain uses TRBV11-3 with TRBJ2-5; D may be TRBD2 (5 bases). Germline lookup yields CDR1 SGHNT and CDR2 YENEEA. This CDR3 region has 17 residues. Trimming shortened V by 4 bases and J by 3 bases, and 21 bases separated the two germline ends.

This chain connects TRBV7-2 to TRBJ2-6, with TRBD1 matching 9 bases. The CDR3 totals 18 residues. Trimming cost V 8 bases and J 2 bases; bases outside gene matches: 13. Germline V gives CDR1 SGHTA, CDR2 FQGNSA. CDR3 region: CASGRGTGSFAGANVLTF. Written as DNA, the CDR3 is TGTGCCAGCGGTCGTGGGACAGGGTCCTTTGCTGGGGCCAACGTCCTGACTTTC.

This clone has only one observation. V usage is TRBV7-9 and J usage is TRBJ1-1; D is ambiguous. The germline CDR1 and CDR2 sequences are SEHNR and FQNEAQ (reference sequence). Trimming removed 0 bases at V and 1 base at J, with 12 bases between. The CDR3 runs 16 residues. Here the CDR3 DNA reads TGTGCCAGCAGCTTAGCCTACCGAGGTGGGAACACTGAAGCTTTCTTT. This codes for CASSLAYRGGNTEAFF.

This clone has just one count. The V and J genes are TRBV7-8 and TRBJ2-5; 9 bases line up with TRBD2. This CDR3 is built from 16 residues. Germline CDR1 reads SGHVS; CDR2 reads FQNEAQ. The V gene end was trimmed by 2 bases and the J gene end by 1 base; junction bases not matched to a gene: 5. CDR3 nucleotides: TGTGCCAGCAGCTTATGGGCGGGGGGGGCCCAAGAGACCCAGTACTTC. This gives the protein CASSLWAGGAQETQYF.

The chain is built from TRBV5-4 and TRBJ1-1, with TRBD1 as a possible D gene (5 bases). In germline, CDR1 is SGHNT, CDR2 YYREEE (reference sequence). This CDR3 is built from 14 residues. V was pared by 3 bases and J by 2 bases, with 11 bases between. The CDR3 DNA is TGTGCCAGCAGCTCACTACAGGATAACACTGAAGCTTTCTTT. Its translation is CASSSLQDNTEAFF. Using reference TRBV5-4 and TRBJ1-1 for the parts outside the CDR3, the full variable domain is ETGVTQSPTHLIKTRGQQVTLRCSSQSGHNTVSWYQQALGQGPQFIFQYYREEENGRGNFPPRFSGLQFPNYSSELNVNALELDDSALYLCASSSLQDNTEAFFGQGTRLTVV.

This rearrangement joins TRBV9 to TRBJ2-1; 10 bases are a match to TRBD2. Germline trimming cut 2 bases from V and 4 bases from J; bases unmatched to any gene: 3. CDR3 length: 15 residues. The germline V gene has CDR1 SGDLS and CDR2 YYNGEE. In DNA, the CDR3 is TGTGCCAGCAGCGTCGGACTAGCGGAGTACAATGAGCAGTTCTTC. Its translation: CASSVGLAEYNEQFF.

The V and J genes are TRBV19 and TRBJ2-2; the D is unclear. Germline-derived CDR1 and CDR2 are LNHDA and SQIVND (reference sequence). CDR3 size: 13 residues. V lost 6 bases to trimming and J lost 6 bases, with 11 bases between them. CDR3 region: CASSLAVPGELFF. The CDR3 DNA sequence: TGTGCCAGTAGCTTGGCCGTCCCCGGGGAGCTGTTTTTT.

The chain is built from TRBV2 and TRBJ1-4; 8 bases line up with TRBD1. CDR1 is SNHLY, CDR2 FYNNEI, per germline. Trimming removed 6 bases from V and 5 bases from J; junction bases left unmatched: 5. The CDR3 is 14 amino acids. This chain's CDR3 is CASRDRGGNEKLFF. The CDR3 nucleotides are TGTGCCAGCAGAGACAGGGGAGGGAATGAAAAACTGTTTTTT.

The chain combines TRBV7-9 with TRBJ2-3; no clear D. Germline assignment: CDR1 SEHNR and CDR2 FQNEAQ (reference sequence). The CDR3 covers 15 residues. Trimming removed 5 bases at V and 6 bases at J, with 18 bases between. The CDR3: CASSRSAFLADTQYF. The CDR3 nucleotides are TGTGCCAGCAGCCGAAGCGCCTTCCTGGCGGATACGCAGTATTTT.

This clone was observed a handful of times. CDR3 bases: TGCGCCAGCAGCTCCCTGGACAGGGCGGATGAGCAGTTCTTC. This translates into CASSSLDRADEQFF. The gene calls are TRBV5-1 and TRBJ2-1; the match to TRBD1 covers 8 bases. CDR1 is SGHRS and CDR2 is YFSETQ in the germline V gene. J was trimmed by 8 bases and V by 3 bases; bases with no gene match: 7. This CDR3 is built from 14 residues.

The chain employs TRBV7-6 and TRBJ1-1; 8 bases fit TRBD1. The CDR3 is 14 residues long. The germline gives CDR1 SGHVS, CDR2 FNYEAQ. V was clipped by 4 bases and J by 4 bases; unmatched bases: 5. The CDR3: CASSSRTGSTEAFF. The CDR3 coding sequence is TGTGCCAGCAGCTCGCGGACAGGGAGCACTGAAGCTTTCTTT.

The V call is TRBV4-3, the J call TRBJ2-7; 12 nucleotides align to TRBD2. J was trimmed by 1 base and V by 0 bases; bases with no gene match: 1. Germline V gene lookup returns CDR1 LGHNA and CDR2 YSLEER. This CDR3 has 16 residues. The CDR3: CASSQELAGGSYEQYF. CDR3 nucleotide sequence: TGCGCCAGCAGCCAAGAACTAGCGGGGGGTTCCTACGAGCAGTACTTC.

This sequence joins TRBV11-2 and TRBJ1-2; TRBD1 matches at 8 bases. The germline CDR1 and CDR2 sequences are SGHAT and FQNNGV. Trimming took 5 bases from V and 3 from J; bases not matched to a gene: 8. The CDR3 totals 15 residues. CDR3 region: CASSPRQGSDYGYTF. The CDR3 nucleotides are TGTGCCAGCAGCCCCAGACAGGGGTCGGACTATGGCTACACCTTC.

A few counts support this clone. The chain couples TRBV7-6 to TRBJ1-2, with no clear D. V dropped 2 bases and J dropped 7 bases, with 14 bases sitting between them. Germline V lookup: CDR1 SGHVS, CDR2 FNYEAQ. The length of the CDR3 is 14 residues. For the CDR3, the DNA is TGTGCCAGCAGCTTAAACGGGGAACGGAGTGGCTACACCTTC. Protein: CASSLNGERSGYTF.

The chain has TRBV5-6 and TRBJ2-7; perhaps TRBD2 as D (6 bases). The CDR3 is 12 residues long. V shed 1 base and J shed 7 bases, with 9 bases lying between them. The germline gives CDR1 SGHDT, CDR2 YYEEEE. The CDR3 nucleotides are TGTGCCAGCAGCTTGAGAGGGAGGGAGCAGTACTTC. Translated: CASSLRGREQYF.

This sequence joins TRBV6-6 and TRBJ1-2, with 7 bases identical to TRBD1. CDR1 is MNHNY and CDR2 is SVGAGI in the germline V gene (reference sequence). The CDR3 sequence is 15 residues long. The V segment lost 7 bases and the J segment 4 bases; nucleotides outside the gene matches: 12. The CDR3 here is CASTQANRGSYGYTF. For the CDR3, the DNA is TGTGCCAGCACCCAAGCAAACAGGGGTAGCTATGGCTACACCTTC.

The chain links TRBV4-1 to TRBJ1-1; no reliable D call. CDR1 and CDR2 from the germline V gene are MGHRA and YSYEKL. Between the trimmed V and J ends, which lost 2 bases and 7 bases, there was a span of 20 bases. This CDR3 is 16 amino acids long. As DNA, the CDR3 is TGCGCCAGCAGCCAACGGTCAAGTAGAACGGAGGTTGAAGCTTTCTTT. This sequence encodes CASSQRSSRTEVEAFF.

This clone has just one count. This chain connects TRBV4-2 to TRBJ2-3; D possibly corresponds to TRBD2 (6 bases). The CDR3 length is 15 residues. Per the germline V gene, CDR1 is LGHNA and CDR2 is YNFKEQ. The germline V and J ends were trimmed by 0 bases and 6 bases, with 13 bases remaining between them. The CDR3 loop is CASSQDQLAVDTQYF. For the CDR3, the DNA is TGTGCCAGCAGCCAAGATCAACTAGCAGTGGATACGCAGTATTTT.

This clone was picked up a small number of times. The rearrangement joins TRBV2 to TRBJ2-1, with 9 bases matching TRBD2. V shed 2 bases and J 5 bases; nucleotides not matched to a gene: 4. CDR3 size: 15 residues. Germline CDR1 reads SNHLY; CDR2 reads FYNNEI. Here the CDR3 reads CASSEPGLADNEQFF. In DNA, the CDR3 is TGTGCCAGCAGTGAACCGGGACTAGCAGACAATGAGCAGTTCTTC.

The chain couples TRBV7-9 to TRBJ2-7; possibly TRBD1 for D (6 bases). V was cut by 5 bases and J by 4 bases, with 15 bases left in between. The CDR3 has 14 amino acids. The germline V gene encodes CDR1 SEHNR and CDR2 FQNEAQ (reference sequence). CDR3 residues: CASSPRDKEYEQYF. As DNA, the CDR3 is TGTGCCAGCAGCCCTAGGGACAAGGAATACGAGCAGTACTTC.

The gene calls are TRBV6-1 and TRBJ1-5, with D possibly TRBD1 on 5 matching bases. V was shortened by 7 bases and J by 0 bases, with 13 bases between the two germline ends. The CDR3 consists of 15 residues. The V gene's germline CDR1 is MNHNS and CDR2 SASEGT. In nucleotides, the CDR3 is TGTGCCAGCACGGGGGGGATGAATAGCAATCAGCCCCAGCATTTT. It yields the protein CASTGGMNSNQPQHF.

The rearrangement joins TRBV5-1 to TRBJ2-1; D gene ambiguous. The V gene's germline CDR1 is SGHRS and CDR2 YFSETQ. The CDR3 has 12 amino acids. V gave up 3 bases and J gave up 6 bases, with 7 bases separating them. The CDR3 DNA is TGCGCCAGCAGCTCTGCTACCAATGAGCAGTTCTTC. It yields the protein CASSSATNEQFF.